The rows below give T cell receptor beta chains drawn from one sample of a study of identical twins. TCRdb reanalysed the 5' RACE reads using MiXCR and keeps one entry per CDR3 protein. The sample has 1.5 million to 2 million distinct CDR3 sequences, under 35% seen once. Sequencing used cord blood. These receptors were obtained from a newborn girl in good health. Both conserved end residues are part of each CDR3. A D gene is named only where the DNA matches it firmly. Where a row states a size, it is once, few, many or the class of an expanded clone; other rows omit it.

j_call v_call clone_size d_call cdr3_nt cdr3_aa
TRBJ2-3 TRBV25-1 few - TGTGCCAGCAGTGAATATAGTCAGGCCACAGATACGCAGTATTTT CASSEYSQATDTQYF
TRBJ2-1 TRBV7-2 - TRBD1 TGTGCCAGCAGCTGGGTCGGGGGCACAGGGGGCGGCAATGAGCAGTTCTTC CASSWVGGTGGGNEQFF
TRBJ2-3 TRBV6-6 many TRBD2 TGTGCCAGCAGTTACTCGACTAGCGGCACAGATACGCAGTATTTT CASSYSTSGTDTQYF
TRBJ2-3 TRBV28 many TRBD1 TGTGCCAGCACCCTTGGACAGGCCAACACAGATACGCAGTATTTT CASTLGQANTDTQYF
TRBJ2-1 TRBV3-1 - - TGTGCCAGCAGCCACCCGATTAGGGGGGCCGCCTACAATGAGCAGTTCTTC CASSHPIRGAAYNEQFF
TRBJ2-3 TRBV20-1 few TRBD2 TGCAGTGCCTATCTAGCGGGAGGGCGAGATACGCAGTATTTT CSAYLAGGRDTQYF
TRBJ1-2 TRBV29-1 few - TGCAGCGTTGGGCCACATAGGGACTATGGCTACACCTTC CSVGPHRDYGYTF
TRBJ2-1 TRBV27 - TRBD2 TGTGCCAGCAGTTTCGGGACTAGCGGAGACAATGAGCAGTTCTTC CASSFGTSGDNEQFF
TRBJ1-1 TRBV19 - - TGTGCCAGTAGTATAGTGAGGCAGAGCATGAACACTGAAGCTTTCTTT CASSIVRQSMNTEAFF
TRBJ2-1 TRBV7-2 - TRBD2 TGTGCCAGCAGCTTAGTCTACCTAGCGGGAGGGGCCTACAATGAGCAGTTCTTC CASSLVYLAGGAYNEQFF
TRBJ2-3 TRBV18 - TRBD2 TGTGCCAGCTCAGAGTTTTCGTGGACTAGTTCGGCAGATACGCCGTATTTT CASSEFSWTSSADTPYF
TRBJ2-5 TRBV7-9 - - TGTGCCAGCAGCTCCAGCGGAGATTACAATGATGGGCAGTACTTC CASSSSGDYNDGQYF
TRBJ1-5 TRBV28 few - TGTGCCAGCAGCGCCCCCAGGGGCGCGAGCAATCAGCCCCAGCATTTT CASSAPRGASNQPQHF
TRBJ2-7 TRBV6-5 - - TGTGCCAGCAGTTACCGAGCTAGTACCTACGAGCAGTACTTC CASSYRASTYEQYF
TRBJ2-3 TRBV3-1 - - TGTGCCAGCAGCCAAGATCATGGGTATACGCAGTATTTT CASSQDHGYTQYF
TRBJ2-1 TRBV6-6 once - TGTGCCAGCAGAGAGGGAGGGGGCGCCTACAATGAGCAGTTCTTC CASREGGGAYNEQFF
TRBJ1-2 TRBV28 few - TGTGCCAGCAGGGATCCAGGGTATGGCTACACCTTC CASRDPGYGYTF
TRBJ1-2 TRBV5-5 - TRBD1 TGTGCCAGCAGCTTGAGGACAGGGGGCCGTGGCTACACCTTC CASSLRTGGRGYTF
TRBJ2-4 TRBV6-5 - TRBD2 TGTGCCAGCAGTGCAGGACTAGCGGAGGCAAAAAACATTCAGTACTTC CASSAGLAEAKNIQYF
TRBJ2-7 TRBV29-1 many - TGCAGCGTCCGGGACACTCCCTACGAGCAGTACTTC CSVRDTPYEQYF
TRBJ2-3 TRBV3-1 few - TGTGCCAGCAGCCGCGGACAACTGGAGCAGTATTTT CASSRGQLEQYF
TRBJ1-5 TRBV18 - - TGTGCCAGCTCACCACCGAACAACAATCAGCCCCAGCATTTT CASSPPNNNQPQHF
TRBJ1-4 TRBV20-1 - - TGCAGTGCTAGGTTGGCAGGCCGAATACGAAATGAAAAACTGTTTTTT CSARLAGRIRNEKLFF
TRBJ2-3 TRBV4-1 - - TGCGCCAGCAACCCCCGAGACACAGATACGCAGTATTTT CASNPRDTDTQYF
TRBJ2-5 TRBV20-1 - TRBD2 TGCAGTGCTATTAAGGGGCTAGCGGCCCAAGAGACCCAGTACTTC CSAIKGLAAQETQYF
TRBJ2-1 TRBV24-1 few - TGTGCCACCAGTGACGGGACCGAGCAGTTCTTC CATSDGTEQFF
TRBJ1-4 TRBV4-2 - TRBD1 TGTGCCAGCAGCCCTCCTACAGGGGGCCCAACTAATGAAAAACTGTTTTTT CASSPPTGGPTNEKLFF
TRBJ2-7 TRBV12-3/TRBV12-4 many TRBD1 TGTGCCAGCAGTCGGACAGGGGTACCCTACGAGCAGTACTTC CASSRTGVPYEQYF
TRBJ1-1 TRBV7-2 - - TGTGCCAGCAGCCTAAACCCCAACGAGAACACTGGAGCTTTCTTT CASSLNPNENTGAFF
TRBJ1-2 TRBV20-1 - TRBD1 TGCAGTGCTAGAGTCCGGGACAGGGTCTATGGCTACACCTTC CSARVRDRVYGYTF
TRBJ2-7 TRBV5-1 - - TGCGCCAGCAGCTTGGGAGGCGGTGGAATACACGAGCAGTACTTC CASSLGGGGIHEQYF
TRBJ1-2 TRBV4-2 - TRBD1 TGTGCCAGCAGCCAGGGAATTGGGACAGCCACCTATGGCTACACCTTC CASSQGIGTATYGYTF
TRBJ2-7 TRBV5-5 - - TGTGCCAGCATCCCCGGCGGGGATTTCGACGAGCAGTACTTC CASIPGGDFDEQYF
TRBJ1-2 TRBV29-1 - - TGCAGGGTCGGGGAGGGGTATGGCTACACCTTC CRVGEGYGYTF
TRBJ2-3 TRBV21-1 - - TGTGCCAGCAGCAAATTTCACCCAGACAGGGGGCTTTGTCTGACAGATACGCAGTATTTT CASSKFHPDRGLCLTDTQYF
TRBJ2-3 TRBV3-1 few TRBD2 TGTGCCAGCAGCCAAGTATTTGCGGGGGGCACAGATACGCAGTATTTT CASSQVFAGGTDTQYF
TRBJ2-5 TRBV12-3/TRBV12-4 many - TGTGCCAGCAGTTTAAAAGTTGCCACGACCCAGTACTTC CASSLKVATTQYF
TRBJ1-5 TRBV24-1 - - TGTACCACCAGTGAGGGCAGCAATCAGCCCCAGCATTTT CTTSEGSNQPQHF
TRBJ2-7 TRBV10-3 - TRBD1 TGTGCCATCAGTGGAACCGGGACAGGACAAGAGATCCAGTACTTC CAISGTGTGQEIQYF
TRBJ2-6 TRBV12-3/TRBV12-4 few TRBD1 TGTGCCAGCAGTCTTTGGACAGGGGTCCCTTCTGGGGCCAACGTCCTGACTTTC CASSLWTGVPSGANVLTF